This T cell receptor (beta chain) was obtained from a study of beta chain features in type 1 diabetes. Findings and caveats of the study: Shorter TCRB CDR3s, moderately but significantly so, marked every one of the four CD4+ subsets in Type 1 diabetes patients.

Trimming stripped 2 bases from V and 6 bases from J, with 11 bases between. The CDR3 loop spans 14 amino acids. CDR1 and CDR2 (germline): MNHNY, SVGAGI (reference sequence). The entirety of the isolated RNA underwent reverse transcription, so expressed TCRB transcripts were sequenced. The data were produced by immunoSEQ multiplex PCR, yet TCRdb's version contains in-frame clones alone and is incomplete. This sample has more than 250,000 clones; roughly an eighth occur once, and the top ten carry around 0.016%. This clone was observed once. The antigen is undetermined. The V and J genes are TRBV6-6 and TRBJ1-5; no definite D call. The sequenced sample consisted of naive CD4+ T cells from blood. This clonotype was sampled from a young man with type 1 diabetes. CDR3 loop: CASSYRWESQPQHF. DNA for the CDR3: TGTGCCAGCAGTTACCGGTGGGAGAGTCAGCCCCAGCATTTT.